A single sample is the source of the 18 T cell receptor beta chains below, sequenced in a study of OX40 agonist ivuxolimab in advanced cancers. Profiled with immunoSEQ multiplex PCR; TCRdb holds only in-frame clones, not every one. The sample shows tens of thousands of clones, about 80% of them seen only once. This specimen consisted of CD4+ or CD8+ T cells sorted from blood, obtained in a trial of the OX40 agonist ivuxolimab. The receptors stem from an adult with an advanced solid tumor such as melanoma, head and neck, liver or kidney cancer.

This chain links TRBV15 with TRBJ2-7, with 9 positions matching TRBD2. The V gene's germline CDR1 is LNHNV and CDR2 YYDKDF (reference sequence). CDR3 length equals 16 residues. J was trimmed by 0 bases and V by 2 bases; bases with no gene match: 5. CDR3 loop: CATSRTPGLASYEQYF. DNA for the CDR3: TGTGCCACCAGCAGAACCCCGGGACTAGCCTCCTACGAGCAGTACTTC.

V gene TRBV9 combines with J gene TRBJ1-1; D call uncertain. V was cut by 0 bases and J by 4 bases, with 7 bases left in between. The CDR3 is 13 amino acids. Germline CDR1 reads SGDLS; CDR2 reads YYNGEE. CDR3 amino acids: CASSVGWSTEAFF. Written as DNA, the CDR3 is TGTGCCAGCAGCGTAGGGTGGTCCACTGAAGCTTTCTTT. Looking up the rest from reference TRBV9 and TRBJ1-1 gives the full variable domain: DSGVTQTPKHLITATGQRVTLRCSPRSGDLSVYWYQQSLDQGLQFLIQYYNGEERAKGNILERFSAQQFPDLHSELNLSSLELGDSALYFCASSVGWSTEAFFGQGTRLTVV.

This clone was seen just once. The V and J genes are TRBV2 and TRBJ2-1; TRBD1 matches 9 bases. The V and J ends lost 8 bases and 1 base, in that order; junction bases with no gene match: 3. Germline V lookup: CDR1 SNHLY, CDR2 FYNNEI. The CDR3 consists of 14 residues. Here the CDR3 DNA reads TGTGCCAGCTGGGACAGGGATTCCTACAATGAGCAGTTCTTC. It codes for CASWDRDSYNEQFF.

The count of this clone is one. This chain joins TRBV5-4 and TRBJ1-2, with D hard to call. V was pared by 0 bases and J by 3 bases, with 9 bases between. The germline V gene encodes CDR1 SGHNT and CDR2 YYREEE (reference sequence). The CDR3 consists of 14 residues. In DNA form, the CDR3 reads TGTGCCAGCAGCTTGGATCCGGGTCACTATGGCTACACCTTC. Residues: CASSLDPGHYGYTF.

This chain links TRBV5-4 with TRBJ1-2, with D maybe TRBD1 (6 bases). Germline-derived CDR1 and CDR2 are SGHNT and YYREEE (reference sequence). The CDR3 contains 18 residues. Deletions cut 0 bases from V and 4 bases from J, with 22 bases between. DNA for the CDR3: TGTGCCAGCAGCTTGGAAGCAGGGGAAGATTCTTTTATCTATGGCTACACCTTC. Protein: CASSLEAGEDSFIYGYTF. Looking up the rest from reference TRBV5-4 and TRBJ1-2 gives the full variable domain: ETGVTQSPTHLIKTRGQQVTLRCSSQSGHNTVSWYQQALGQGPQFIFQYYREEENGRGNFPPRFSGLQFPNYSSELNVNALELDDSALYLCASSLEAGEDSFIYGYTFGSGTRLTVV.

The rearrangement uses TRBV7-6 and TRBJ2-5; 9 nucleotides match TRBD2. This CDR3 is 14 amino acids long. Germline assignment: CDR1 SGHVS and CDR2 FNYEAQ. V lost 3 bases to trimming and J lost 5 bases; unmatched junction nucleotides: 4. CDR3 bases: TGTGCCAGCAGCTTCGCGGGAGGGGTGGAGACCCAGTACTTC. It codes for CASSFAGGVETQYF.

The chain is built from TRBV9 and TRBJ1-1; TRBD1 is a possible D gene (6 bases). CDR1 is SGDLS and CDR2 is YYNGEE in the germline V gene. Deletions cut 3 bases from V and 11 bases from J, with 20 bases between. The length of the CDR3 is 14 residues. DNA of the CDR3: TGTGCCAGCAGCGGGGTGGGGGCGAAGATAGGCGCTTTCTTT. It translates to CASSGVGAKIGAFF.

This sequence joins TRBV6-1 and TRBJ2-7; tentative D call: TRBD2 (6 bases). The length of the CDR3 is 14 residues. The germline CDR1 and CDR2 sequences are MNHNS and SASEGT. Trimming left V 3 bases short and J 6 bases short, with 15 bases between. The CDR3 is CASSEFQGGGEQYF. The CDR3 bases are TGTGCCAGCAGTGAGTTTCAGGGAGGAGGCGAGCAGTACTTC.

V gene TRBV28 combines with J gene TRBJ1-4; D not resolved. V shed 5 bases and J shed 5 bases, with 18 bases lying between them. Germline V gives CDR1 MDHEN, CDR2 SYDVKM. The CDR3 runs 16 residues. This chain's CDR3 is CASSPLYGGDNEKLFF. DNA of the CDR3: TGTGCCAGCAGTCCCCTTTATGGAGGAGACAATGAAAAACTGTTTTTT.

This clone was found a few times. The chain combines TRBV28 with TRBJ2-1; the match to TRBD2 covers 10 bases. The ends lost 6 bases at V and 0 bases at J; junction bases unmatched: 14. CDR3 size: 19 residues. The germline gives CDR1 MDHEN, CDR2 SYDVKM. Written as DNA, the CDR3 is TGTGCCAGCAGCCTCTCTCGACTAGCGGGTAAGAGCTCCTACAATGAGCAGTTCTTC. Translating it yields CASSLSRLAGKSSYNEQFF.

This clone was observed a handful of times. V is TRBV10-3 and J is TRBJ2-1; perhaps TRBD2 as D (6 bases). The CDR3 has 14 amino acids. With 7 bases removed from V and 10 bases from J, the gap between germline ends came to 20 bases. The germline V gene encodes CDR1 ENHRY and CDR2 SYGVKD. CDR3 in amino acids: CAIKPGAGFREQFF. The DNA for the CDR3 is TGTGCCATCAAGCCCGGGGCGGGGTTTCGGGAGCAGTTCTTC.

This rearrangement joins TRBV30 to TRBJ1-4; D ambiguous. The CDR3 is made up of 12 amino acids. Trimming stripped 1 base from V and 10 bases from J, with 10 bases between. CDR1 and CDR2 (germline): GTSNPN, SVGIG (reference sequence). The CDR3 loop reads CAWSDSLGKLFF. The CDR3 bases are TGTGCCTGGAGTGATAGCCTAGGAAAACTGTTTTTT.

The genes are TRBV6-6 and TRBJ2-2; 8 positions match TRBD2. Germline CDR1 reads MNHNY; CDR2 reads SVGAGI (reference sequence). The CDR3 runs 16 residues. V lost 6 bases, J lost 4 bases, and 10 bases stayed unmatched. CDR3 sequence: CASSKSGLALTGELFF. In DNA, the CDR3 is TGTGCCAGCAGCAAGTCTGGACTAGCCCTCACCGGGGAGCTGTTTTTT.

The chain uses TRBV28 and TRBJ1-2, with D uncertain. The CDR3 runs to 14 residues. V gave up 3 bases and J gave up 8 bases, with 16 bases separating them. In germline, CDR1 is MDHEN, CDR2 SYDVKM. The CDR3 nucleotides read TGTGCCAGCAGTTTTCCGACGCCTCGGGAGGGCTACACCTTC. Translated: CASSFPTPREGYTF.

This sequence joins TRBV6-5 and TRBJ2-1; D remains unclear. The V end lost 5 bases, the J end lost 7 bases, and 12 bases lay between the germline ends. Germline CDR1 reads MNHEY; CDR2 reads SVGAGI. This CDR3 spans 13 amino acids. CDR3: CASSDPWRNEQFF. In DNA, the CDR3 is TGTGCCAGCAGTGACCCGTGGCGGAATGAGCAGTTCTTC.

CDR3 sequence: CASSEVLGNTEAFF. For the CDR3, the DNA is TGTGCCAGCAGTGAAGTATTGGGGAACACTGAAGCTTTCTTT. This chain joins TRBV2 and TRBJ1-1; D is uncertain. Germline values: CDR1 SNHLY, CDR2 FYNNEI. The V end lost 1 base, the J end lost 1 base, and 7 bases lay between the germline ends. CDR3 length equals 14 residues.

The J gene is TRBJ2-7, the V gene TRBV7-8; D not certain. Trimming shortened V by 6 bases and J by 4 bases, and 19 bases separated the two germline ends. Germline CDR1 and CDR2: SGHVS and FQNEAQ. There are 15 residues in the CDR3. CDR3 coding DNA: TGTGCCAGCAGAAACCCCAGAGCCCAGGAGTACGAGCAGTACTTC. Translating it yields CASRNPRAQEYEQYF.

The CDR3 protein is CAISRLAGGPGDTQYF. The CDR3, as DNA: TGTGCCATCAGCAGACTAGCGGGAGGGCCAGGAGATACGCAGTATTTT. This chain links TRBV10-3 with TRBJ2-3; 14 positions match TRBD2. V shed 6 bases and J 5 bases; nucleotides not matched to a gene: 7. The V gene's germline CDR1 is ENHRY and CDR2 SYGVKD. The CDR3 totals 16 residues.